The clone carrying this T cell receptor (beta chain) was recorded at least ten times. The data were taken from a study of T cells in Graves' hyperthyroidism and ophthalmopathy. Aged 18 to 65, the patients had hyperthyroidism that was newly diagnosed and had lasted under 2 months. Patients were excluded because of uncontrolled infection, other autoimmune disease, pregnancy or lactation. V was shortened by 3 bases and J by 5 bases, with 13 bases between the two germline ends. Germline loops: CDR1 SEHNR, CDR2 FQNEAQ (reference sequence). The CDR3 sequence is 14 residues long. TCR beta CDR3 regions were amplified from RNA. The TCR CDR3 was amplified in a first-round RT-PCR using the HTBI primer set. TCRdb analysed the multiplex PCR reads with MiXCR anew, one entry per CDR3 protein. The sample shows 300,000 to 450,000 distinct CDR3 sequences, around an eighth of them seen only once.

Material: blood. This sequence was found in a man aged 30-40 years with Graves' hyperthyroidism that later progressed to Graves' ophthalmopathy. The chain combines TRBV7-9 with TRBJ1-1; D remains unclear. In DNA form, the CDR3 reads TGTGCCAGCAGCTTGACGACTGCGGGGACTGAAGCTTTCTTT. Residues: CASSLTTAGTEAFF.